This T cell receptor beta chain is drawn from a study of technical replicates of blood from a handful of donors. Only in-frame clones appear in the TCRdb table, and some are missing; sequencing was by immunoSEQ multiplex PCR. The table has about 73,000 clones, roughly 93% seen once. Sequenced input: T cells isolated from PBMCs. The origin of this receptor is a human donor in good health.

CDR3 protein: CASSRFSGTLNTEAFF. The CDR3 DNA is TGTGCCAGCAGTCGATTTTCCGGGACATTGAACACTGAAGCTTTCTTT. The chain carries TRBV28 and TRBJ1-1; D possibly corresponds to TRBD1 (6 bases). Per the germline V gene, CDR1 is MDHEN and CDR2 is SYDVKM. The CDR3 has 16 residues. Trimming removed 5 bases at V and 0 bases at J, with 16 bases between.